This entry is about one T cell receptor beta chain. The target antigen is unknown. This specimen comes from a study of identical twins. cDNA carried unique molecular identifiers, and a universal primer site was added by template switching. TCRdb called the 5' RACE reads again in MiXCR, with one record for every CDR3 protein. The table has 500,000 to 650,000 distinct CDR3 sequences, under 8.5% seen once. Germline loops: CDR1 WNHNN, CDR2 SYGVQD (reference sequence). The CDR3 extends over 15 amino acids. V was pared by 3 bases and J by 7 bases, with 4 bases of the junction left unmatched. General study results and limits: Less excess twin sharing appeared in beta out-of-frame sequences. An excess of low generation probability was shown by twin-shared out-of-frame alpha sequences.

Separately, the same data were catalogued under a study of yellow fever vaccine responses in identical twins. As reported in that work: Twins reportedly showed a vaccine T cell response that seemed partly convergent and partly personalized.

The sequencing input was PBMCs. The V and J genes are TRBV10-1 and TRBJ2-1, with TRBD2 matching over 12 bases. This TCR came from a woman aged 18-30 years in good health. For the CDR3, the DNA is TGCGCCAGCAGTGATGCTAGCGGGGGGGCTAATGAGCAGTTCTTC. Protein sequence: CASSDASGGANEQFF.